These 18 T cell receptor beta chains were sequenced from one sample in a study of blood T cell repertoires in COVID-19 (dated by TCRdb to the early 2020s). The library was made by the immunoSEQ multiplex PCR assay. TCRdb limited this immuneACCESS table to in-frame rearrangements with V and J called. A share of clones is missing; checked studies link under half to unresolved V genes, and the rest is unexplained. The sample yields 130,000 or so clones; about 86% were counted once. 7% to 10% of the sample is in the top ten clones. What was sequenced was peripheral blood. The receptors were sampled from a woman aged 60-75 years with acute or convalescent COVID-19.

The V and J genes are TRBV10-1 and TRBJ2-6, with 7 positions matching TRBD1. In germline, CDR1 is WNHNN, CDR2 SYGVQD (reference sequence). The CDR3 totals 17 residues. The ends lost 7 bases at V and 0 bases at J; junction bases unmatched: 9. The CDR3 DNA reads as TGCGCCAGCAATTACAGGGGCATGAGCTCTGGGGCCAACGTCCTGACTTTC. Residues: CASNYRGMSSGANVLTF.

This clone has more than one count but fewer than ten. The chain carries TRBV11-1 and TRBJ1-6; D is possibly TRBD1 (6 bases). Per germline, CDR1 SGHAT and CDR2 FQDESV (reference sequence). The CDR3 has 14 amino acids. With 2 bases removed from V and 7 bases from J, the gap between germline ends came to 9 bases. The CDR3 DNA reads as TGTGCCAGCAGCTTATTTACAGGGAATTCACCCCTCCACTTT. Translating gives CASSLFTGNSPLHF.

For this clone: Other DNA sequences of this sample code for an identical CDR3. This rearrangement joins TRBV9 to TRBJ1-5, with D tentatively TRBD1 (5 bases). Germline CDR1 reads SGDLS; CDR2 reads YYNGEE. CDR3 size: 14 residues. V was shortened by 3 bases and J by 0 bases, with 7 bases between the two germline ends. This CDR3 reads CASSATDSNQPQHF. In nucleotides, the CDR3 is TGTGCCAGCAGCGCGACAGATAGCAATCAGCCCCAGCATTTT.

This chain uses TRBV7-9 with TRBJ1-1; 8 bases match TRBD1. V was pared by 0 bases and J by 5 bases, with 8 bases of the junction left unmatched. The CDR3 loop spans 16 amino acids. The germline V gene encodes CDR1 SEHNR and CDR2 FQNEAQ (reference sequence). In DNA, the CDR3 is TGTGCCAGCAGCTTAGCCGGGACAGGAGCCTTAACTGAAGCTTTCTTT. Translated: CASSLAGTGALTEAFF. Drawing the rest from reference TRBV7-9 and TRBJ1-1, the complete variable domain is DTGVSQNPRHKITKRGQNVTFRCDPISEHNRLYWYRQTLGQGPEFLTYFQNEAQLEKSRLLSDRFSAERPKGSFSTLEIQRTEQGDSAMYLCASSLAGTGALTEAFFGQGTRLTVV.

Many counts were recorded for this clone. The chain joins TRBV10-3 to TRBJ2-7, with D maybe TRBD1 (5 bases). Germline lookup yields CDR1 ENHRY and CDR2 SYGVKD. The CDR3 extends over 16 amino acids. The ends were cut back, 4 bases at V and 0 bases at J, with 16 bases in the middle. The CDR3 coding sequence is TGTGCCATCAGTGGACCAGGGCAGGGCCGCTCCTACGAGCAGTACTTC. Translated, it gives CAISGPGQGRSYEQYF.

The chain is built from TRBV28 and TRBJ2-7, with D tentatively TRBD2 (5 bases). Trimming took off 6 bases at V and 7 bases at J, with 19 bases between the two ends. This CDR3 contains 14 residues. Germline CDR1 MDHEN, CDR2 SYDVKM. The CDR3, as DNA: TGTGCCAGCAGCCCTCCCGGTAAAAGAGGGGAGCAGTACTTC. Its translation: CASSPPGKRGEQYF.

The chain recombines TRBV28 with TRBJ1-5, with 7 nucleotides matching TRBD1. CDR1 is MDHEN and CDR2 is SYDVKM in the germline V gene. V trimming: 1 base; J trimming: 5 bases; junction bases outside the gene matches: 2. The CDR3 spans 14 residues. CDR3 sequence (DNA): TGTGCCAGCAGTTTATTAGGGGGCGATCAGCCCCAGCATTTT. The encoded protein is CASSLLGGDQPQHF.

The chain joins TRBV5-1 to TRBJ1-2, with a possible D match to TRBD1 (5 bases). The V and J ends lost 7 bases and 2 bases respectively, with 42 bases between them. CDR3 length: 23 amino acids. Per the germline V gene, CDR1 is SGHRS and CDR2 is YFSETQ. The CDR3: CASDGSGTKKNVSVGGANYGYTF. For the CDR3, the DNA is TGCGCCAGCGATGGGTCCGGGACTAAAAAAAATGTATCGGTTGGTGGGGCCAACTATGGCTACACCTTC.

V gene TRBV4-3 combines with J gene TRBJ2-2; weak D call: TRBD2 (5 bases). Per germline, CDR1 LGHNA and CDR2 YSLEER. V was pared by 1 base and J by 4 bases, with 16 bases between. The CDR3 spans 17 residues. CDR3 nucleotide sequence: TGCGCCAGCAGCCAAGCCTTAGGACGGGAAGCCACCGGGGAGCTGTTTTTT. Translated: CASSQALGREATGELFF.

The CDR3 DNA sequence: TGTGCCTGGAGTAGGGGTACAGGGCCCCAAGAGACCCAGTACTTC. The encoded protein is CAWSRGTGPQETQYF. This sequence joins TRBV30 and TRBJ2-5, with D perhaps matching TRBD1 (6 bases). The CDR3 contains 15 residues. V was pared by 2 bases and J by 1 base, with 14 bases between. Per germline, CDR1 GTSNPN and CDR2 SVGIG (reference sequence).

The DNA for the CDR3 is TGCGCCAGCAGCTTGGATGGGGGGGGTCCCACAGATACGCAGTATTTT. It specifies CASSLDGGGPTDTQYF. V is TRBV5-1 and J is TRBJ2-3; the match to TRBD2 covers 7 bases. The germline V gene encodes CDR1 SGHRS and CDR2 YFSETQ. This CDR3 region has 16 residues. J was trimmed by 2 bases and V by 0 bases; bases with no gene match: 6.

The chain has TRBV12-3 or TRBV12-4 and TRBJ1-1; TRBD1 aligns across 7 bases. V dropped 6 bases and J dropped 7; count of bases not matched to a gene: 8. CDR3 length: 13 residues. The CDR3, as DNA: TGTGCCAGCAGCATTAGACAGGGCGGTGAAGCTTTCTTT. Its protein is CASSIRQGGEAFF.

The genes are TRBV29-1 and TRBJ2-1; a possible D gene is TRBD2 (5 bases). With 4 bases removed from V and 9 bases from J, the gap between germline ends came to 19 bases. Germline loops: CDR1 SQVTM, CDR2 ANQGSEA. The CDR3 contains 14 residues. For the CDR3, the DNA is TGCAGCGTTGGGGATCGGGGAGCTCTAGGTGAGCAGTTCTTC. Encoded protein: CSVGDRGALGEQFF.

The V gene is TRBV5-1, the J gene TRBJ2-2, with D tentatively TRBD1 (6 bases). Trimming took 1 base from V and 0 from J, leaving 10 bases between them. Germline lookup yields CDR1 SGHRS and CDR2 YFSETQ. The CDR3 is 16 amino acids. The CDR3 spells CASSLYPGANTGELFF. The CDR3 coding sequence is TGCGCCAGCAGCTTGTACCCAGGGGCGAACACCGGGGAGCTGTTTTTT.

The chain recombines TRBV29-1 with TRBJ1-2; 10 bases line up with TRBD1. Trimming took 6 bases from V and 8 from J; bases not matched to a gene: 15. Germline V gives CDR1 SQVTM, CDR2 ANQGSEA. CDR3 length: 15 residues. The CDR3 sequence is CSVGTGESRRIGYTF. In DNA, the CDR3 is TGCAGCGTCGGGACAGGGGAATCGAGGCGAATAGGCTACACCTTC.

J is TRBJ2-2 and V is TRBV3-1 (or the pseudogene TRBV3-2); TRBD1 matches 8 bases. After removal of 3 bases from V and 5 bases from J, the junction contained 8 bases not matched to a gene. This CDR3 has 16 residues. Germline CDR1 reads LGHDT; CDR2 reads YNNKEL (reference sequence). The CDR3, as DNA: TGTGCCAGCAGCCACCCCGGACAGGGATTTACCGGGGAGCTGTTTTTT. Its translation: CASSHPGQGFTGELFF.

The chain joins TRBV27 to TRBJ2-2; D might be TRBD1 (6 bases). V was pared by 6 bases and J by 5 bases, with 13 bases between. The V gene's germline CDR1 is MNHEY and CDR2 SMNVEV (reference sequence). This CDR3 has 14 amino acids. The CDR3 nucleotides read TGTGCCAGCAGATGGACAGCCGGTACCGGGGAGCTGTTTTTT. It translates to CASRWTAGTGELFF.

This clone showed up just once. The chain combines TRBV6-5 with TRBJ1-1, with D maybe TRBD1 (5 bases). The CDR3 runs to 11 residues. CDR1 and CDR2 (germline): MNHEY, SVGAGI. V lost 3 bases and J lost 11, with 10 bases in between. The CDR3 region is CASSYARVAFF. The CDR3 DNA sequence: TGTGCCAGCAGTTATGCCAGGGTGGCTTTCTTT.